This T cell receptor (beta chain) was observed in a study of tumor-infiltrating lymphocytes in localized non-small cell lung cancer. On the study more broadly: Resected tumor was paired with non-adjacent uninvolved lung from the same patient. The study's findings and limits: Tumor T-cell fraction from TCR sequencing was not associated with recurrence-free survival (p = 0.61).

The protocol was immunoSEQ multiplex PCR, while the TCRdb copy is restricted to in-frame clones and leaves out a portion. The data show 17,000 or so clones, approximately 79% seen once. Comment on this clone: Its specificity is not known.

The sequence was collected from a human donor with non-small cell lung cancer. The sequenced sample was lung tumor tissue.

The CDR3: CASSARLASYEQYF. The DNA for the CDR3 is TGTGCCAGCAGCGCCCGACTAGCCTCCTACGAGCAGTACTTC. The chain links TRBV5-5 to TRBJ2-7, with 7 bases matching TRBD2. V trimming: 4 bases; J trimming: 0 bases; junction bases outside the gene matches: 4. The CDR3 sequence is 14 residues long. Germline V gene sequence: CDR1 SGHKS, CDR2 YYEKEE (reference sequence).